The 14 T cell receptor beta chains given below trace back to one sample, sequenced in a study of beta chain features in type 1 diabetes. Findings and limits, study-wide: TCRB CDR3 length was moderately but significantly reduced in all four CD4+ subsets of Type 1 diabetes patients.

No antigen is known for these receptors. Expressed TCRB transcripts were sequenced, since all the RNA that had been isolated was reverse transcribed. Profiling relied on immunoSEQ multiplex PCR, and the TCRdb table lists in-frame clones only, not all of them. The profile covers over 150,000 clones, with roughly 8% appearing a single time and under 0.55% taken by the ten largest. The source material was central memory CD4+ T cells from blood. Receptor source: a man between 18 and 35 years old with type 1 diabetes.

This clone was picked up a small number of times. The chain recombines TRBV2 with TRBJ1-1; 7 nucleotides agree with TRBD1. In germline, CDR1 is SNHLY, CDR2 FYNNEI. CDR3 length equals 14 residues. Losses at the gene ends were 6 bases for V and 9 bases for J; bases not matched to a gene: 13. Here the CDR3 reads CASSSGGGLIKAFF. DNA of the CDR3: TGTGCCAGCAGCTCTGGAGGGGGCTTAATAAAAGCTTTCTTT.

The chain links TRBV7-7 to TRBJ2-7, with 10 bases aligning to TRBD2. Unmatched junction bases numbered 4, after V lost 5 bases and J lost 0 bases. The CDR3 is 15 residues long. Germline values: CDR1 SSHAT, CDR2 FNYEAQ (reference sequence). The CDR3 spells CASSESSGSSYEQYF. The CDR3 DNA sequence: TGTGCCAGCAGCGAGTCTAGCGGGAGCTCCTACGAGCAGTACTTC.

The V call is TRBV11-2, the J call TRBJ2-3; possible D gene TRBD1, 6 bases. Trimming shortened V by 4 bases and J by 0 bases, and 8 bases separated the two germline ends. The germline V gene encodes CDR1 SGHAT and CDR2 FQNNGV. The CDR3 is made up of 14 amino acids. The CDR3 DNA sequence: TGTGCCAGCAGCTCGGGACAAAGCACAGATACGCAGTATTTT. This encodes CASSSGQSTDTQYF.

This clone was counted a few times. This chain connects TRBV7-2 to TRBJ2-7, with 8 bases fitting TRBD2. Germline trimming cut 5 bases from V and 4 bases from J; bases unmatched to any gene: 13. There are 16 residues in the CDR3. The germline V gene has CDR1 SGHTA and CDR2 FQGNSA. The CDR3 nucleotides are TGTGCCAGCAGCCCGAACCCGGGACTAGGGGTTTACGAGCAGTACTTC. Protein: CASSPNPGLGVYEQYF.

The CDR3 reads CASSVEQGKGTQYF. CDR3 sequence (DNA): TGTGCCAGCAGCGTAGAACAGGGGAAAGGTACGCAGTATTTT. V gene TRBV9 combines with J gene TRBJ2-3; 7 bases are shared with TRBD1. CDR3 length: 14 residues. Trimming removed 0 bases from V and 8 bases from J; junction bases left unmatched: 6. Germline V gene lookup returns CDR1 SGDLS and CDR2 YYNGEE.

This clone was counted a few times. This chain links TRBV19 with TRBJ1-2, with TRBD1 matching over 8 bases. The length of the CDR3 is 15 residues. Looked up from germline, CDR1 is LNHDA and CDR2 is SQIVND (reference sequence). V dropped 6 bases and J dropped 1; count of bases not matched to a gene: 7. The CDR3 sequence is CASRIQGARNYGYTF. The CDR3 DNA is TGTGCCAGTAGAATCCAGGGGGCGCGTAACTATGGCTACACCTTC. Based on the CDR3 plus reference TRBV19 and TRBJ1-2, the full variable domain is DGGITQSPKYLFRKEGQNVTLSCEQNLNHDAMYWYRQDPGQGLRLIYYSQIVNDFQKGDIAEGYSVSREKKESFPLTVTSAQKNPTAFYLCASRIQGARNYGYTFGSGTRLTVV.

This clone has only a few counts. V is TRBV29-1 and J is TRBJ1-1; D perhaps matches TRBD1 (5 bases). Germline CDR1 and CDR2: SQVTM and ANQGSEA. Trimming removed 7 bases from V and 2 bases from J, with 14 bases in between. The CDR3 has 13 residues. The CDR3: CSASQGDNTEAFF. CDR3 in DNA: TGCAGCGCCTCGCAGGGTGATAACACTGAAGCTTTCTTT.

This clone was recorded a few times. J is TRBJ2-5 and V is TRBV5-1; the match to TRBD1 covers 8 bases. Per germline, CDR1 SGHRS and CDR2 YFSETQ. V shed 2 bases and J 2 bases; nucleotides not matched to a gene: 5. The CDR3 has 15 residues. CDR3 in amino acids: CASSFGRTGQETQYF. The CDR3 nucleotides read TGCGCCAGCAGCTTCGGAAGGACAGGGCAAGAGACCCAGTACTTC.

This rearrangement joins TRBV5-6 to TRBJ1-2, with 7 positions matching TRBD1. Germline V gene sequence: CDR1 SGHDT, CDR2 YYEEEE. After removal of 4 bases from V and 6 bases from J, the junction contained 6 bases not matched to a gene. The CDR3 length is 13 residues. The CDR3 is CASSTPQGDGYTF. DNA for the CDR3: TGTGCCAGCAGCACCCCTCAGGGGGATGGCTACACCTTC.

The chain joins TRBV18 to TRBJ2-2; D gene uncertain. Germline V gives CDR1 KGHSH, CDR2 LQKENI. The CDR3 is 15 residues long. The ends were cut back, 0 bases at V and 7 bases at J, with 12 bases in the middle. In DNA form, the CDR3 reads TGTGCCAGCTCACCACCCCCTTTGAGCAACGGGGAGCTGTTTTTT. Translating gives CASSPPPLSNGELFF.

The chain employs TRBV9 and TRBJ1-2; TRBD1 might be the D (6 bases). The CDR3 is made up of 15 amino acids. V lost 8 bases, J lost 2 bases, and 19 bases lay in between. Germline values: CDR1 SGDLS, CDR2 YYNGEE. The CDR3 region is CASGKDQGFNYGYTF. Here the CDR3 DNA reads TGTGCCAGTGGAAAAGATCAGGGGTTCAACTATGGCTACACCTTC. The full variable domain, completed using reference TRBV9 and TRBJ1-2, is DSGVTQTPKHLITATGQRVTLRCSPRSGDLSVYWYQQSLDQGLQFLIQYYNGEERAKGNILERFSAQQFPDLHSELNLSSLELGDSALYFCASGKDQGFNYGYTFGSGTRLTVV.

V is TRBV7-9 and J is TRBJ2-7, with D tentatively TRBD2 (5 bases). Germline values: CDR1 SEHNR, CDR2 FQNEAQ (reference sequence). This CDR3 contains 15 residues. Trimming removed 5 bases at V and 4 bases at J, with 18 bases between. CDR3 in DNA: TGTGCCAGCAGCCCCGGAGGTGGCTCTGTGTACGAGCAGTACTTC. Translated: CASSPGGGSVYEQYF. The full variable domain, completed using reference TRBV7-9 and TRBJ2-7, is DTGVSQNPRHKITKRGQNVTFRCDPISEHNRLYWYRQTLGQGPEFLTYFQNEAQLEKSRLLSDRFSAERPKGSFSTLEIQRTEQGDSAMYLCASSPGGGSVYEQYFGPGTRLTVT.

Only a few counts were recorded for this clone. The V call is TRBV28, the J call TRBJ1-4, with a weak D call TRBD1 (5 bases). CDR1 is MDHEN, CDR2 SYDVKM, per germline. The germline V and J ends were trimmed by 3 bases and 7 bases, with 12 bases remaining between them. CDR3 length: 14 residues. The DNA of the CDR3 is TGTGCCAGCAGTTTCGTGGACATGCGTGAAAAACTGTTTTTT. Encoded protein: CASSFVDMREKLFF.

The V gene is TRBV9, the J gene TRBJ2-1, with 10 bases lining up with TRBD2. The CDR3 has 17 amino acids. Germline assignment: CDR1 SGDLS and CDR2 YYNGEE. The junction had 10 bases not matched to a gene; V was cut back by 3 bases and J by 4 bases. The CDR3 reads CASSDRSSGGLYNEQFF. The CDR3 nucleotides are TGTGCCAGCAGCGATCGTAGTAGCGGGGGGCTTTACAATGAGCAGTTCTTC.